This TCR beta chain was retrieved from a study of CD8+ T cells in alopecia areata. Whole-study context: The duration of tofacitinib was 6 to 18 months, with 6 months off drug afterward.

Study outcomes and limitations: Tofacitinib did not eliminate many expanded lesional clones from scalp or blood.

Reverse transcription of extracted RNA yielded cDNA, which provided the sequencing template. TCRdb's table, derived via immunoSEQ multiplex PCR, lists solely in-frame clones and lacks some. Of roughly 200,000 clones detected, 60% appear once; the ten largest clones hold roughly 3.3%. This clone was seen only a few times. The antigen is unknown. V lost 3 bases to trimming and J lost 11 bases; unmatched junction nucleotides: 11. Germline V CDR1 and CDR2: GTSNPN, SVGIG (reference sequence). The CDR3 consists of 13 residues. This sample's treatment: oral pan-JAK inhibitor, 5-10 mg twice daily. Lesional scalp punch biopsies and peripheral blood came from alopecia areata patients. PBMCs were stained for CD3, CD4 and CD8, and CD4+ and CD8+ T cells were sorted.

The rearrangement joins TRBV30 to TRBJ2-5, with 8 bases matching TRBD1. The receptor's source is a human donor with alopecia areata. The sample was CD4+ T cells sorted from blood, taken at week 4, from a patient treated with tofacitinib. CDR3 amino acids: CAWSRDRFNEQYF. The CDR3 DNA reads TGTGCCTGGAGCCGGGACAGGTTCAATGAGCAGTACTTC.